A single sample gave rise to the 30 T cell receptor beta chains below, sequenced in a study of T cells after yellow fever vaccination. TCRdb reanalysed the 5' RACE reads using MiXCR and keeps one entry per CDR3 protein. The sample lists 230,000 or so distinct CDR3 sequences; 3.6% were seen once. This sample comprised PBMCs, obtained 15 days after the yellow fever booster vaccination. These receptors were taken from a man aged 18 to 30 who received the YFV17D yellow fever vaccine.

This clonotype was observed many times. The genes are TRBV7-2 and TRBJ2-3, with 11 bases lining up with TRBD2. V gave up 1 base and J gave up 1 base; unmatched junction bases: 4. Germline V gene sequence: CDR1 SGHTA, CDR2 FQGNSA. The CDR3 extends over 17 amino acids. This chain's CDR3 is CASSLGVSGGGTDTQYF. For the CDR3, the DNA is TGTGCCAGCAGCTTAGGTGTTAGCGGGGGGGGCACAGATACGCAGTATTTT.

In this sample, this clonotype turned up a few times. The J gene is TRBJ2-7, the V gene TRBV18; possibly TRBD2 for D (5 bases). CDR3 length: 15 residues. The germline CDR1 and CDR2 sequences are KGHSH and LQKENI. V was cut by 5 bases and J by 1 base, with 15 bases left in between. DNA of the CDR3: TGTGCCAGCTCAGTCATGGGAGCCGATTCCTACGAGCAGTACGTC. This codes for CASSVMGADSYEQYV.

With regard to this clonotype: This may be a read error: a much more frequent sequence differs by one nucleotide. The chain is built from TRBV20-1 and TRBJ2-7; maybe TRBD2 (6 bases). The germline V gene encodes CDR1 DFQATT and CDR2 SNEGSKA (reference sequence). Trimming took off 3 bases at V and 5 bases at J, with 17 bases between the two ends. The CDR3 sequence is 14 residues long. CDR3 sequence reads: CSASSGRGTNEQYV. In DNA, the CDR3 is TGCAGTGCTAGTTCCGGGAGAGGGACGAACGAGCAGTACGTC.

This clonotype was detected ten times or more. The chain employs TRBV2 and TRBJ2-1; TRBD1 is a possible D gene (5 bases). V was shortened by 2 bases and J by 10 bases, with 9 bases between the two germline ends. This CDR3 region has 12 residues. Germline CDR1 SNHLY, CDR2 FYNNEI. CDR3 DNA sequence: TGTGCCAGCAGTGAACAGGGTAGAGAGCAGTTCTTC. Protein: CASSEQGREQFF.

The table lists this clonotype with many counts. DNA of the CDR3: TGTGCCAGCAGTCCCCCTCGCCCCCATGAGCAGTTCTTC. Its protein product is CASSPPRPHEQFF. The V call is TRBV12-3 or TRBV12-4, the J call TRBJ2-1; D is undetermined. This CDR3 comprises 13 residues. Trimming removed 5 bases at V and 8 bases at J, with 13 bases between.

This clonotype was observed many times. The chain recombines TRBV7-9 with TRBJ2-3, with TRBD2 identical over 11 bases. CDR1 is SEHNR and CDR2 is FQNEAQ in the germline V gene (reference sequence). This CDR3 contains 15 residues. V was clipped by 5 bases and J by 2 bases; unmatched bases: 3. The CDR3 here is CASSATSGVTDTQYF. CDR3 sequence (DNA): TGTGCCAGCAGCGCGACTAGCGGGGTCACAGATACGCAGTATTTT.

This clonotype was found many times. The chain combines TRBV14 with TRBJ1-2, with D uncertain. This CDR3 has 16 residues. V gave up 1 base and J gave up 7 bases, with 19 bases separating them. Germline V CDR1 and CDR2: SGHDN, FVKESK. This chain's CDR3 is CASSQVAADYAFGYTF. DNA of the CDR3: TGTGCCAGCAGCCAAGTGGCAGCCGACTATGCGTTTGGCTACACCTTC.

This clonotype was counted at least ten times. V and J are TRBV12-3 or TRBV12-4 and TRBJ2-5, with D possibly being TRBD2 (6 bases). The V and J ends lost 2 bases and 7 bases respectively, with 11 bases between them. This CDR3 comprises 13 residues. The CDR3 sequence: CASSLSVEGTQYF. The CDR3 region has the DNA TGTGCCAGCAGTTTATCGGTGGAGGGGACCCAGTACTTC.

This clonotype was counted ten times or more. The chain employs TRBV10-3 and TRBJ2-7; no clear D gene. The V end lost 10 bases, the J end lost 0 bases, and 13 bases lay between the germline ends. CDR3 length: 13 residues. Germline V gives CDR1 ENHRY, CDR2 SYGVKD. CDR3 loop: CATRLPDSYEQYF. The DNA for the CDR3 is TGTGCCACCCGGCTGCCGGACTCCTACGAGCAGTACTTC.

This clonotype was recorded many times. The chain couples TRBV5-1 to TRBJ2-3; 7 bases agree with TRBD2. Unmatched junction bases numbered 4, after V lost 0 bases and J lost 0 bases. This CDR3 is built from 16 residues. The germline gives CDR1 SGHRS, CDR2 YFSETQ. CDR3 in DNA: TGCGCCAGCAGCTTGGGATTGCGGGGGAGCACAGATACGCAGTATTTT. It translates to CASSLGLRGSTDTQYF.

The CDR3 loop is CSAFRDASSYNSPLHF. In nucleotides, the CDR3 is TGCAGTGCTTTCCGGGACGCGAGCTCCTATAATTCACCCCTCCACTTT. The gene calls are TRBV20-1 and TRBJ1-6, with D possibly TRBD1 on 5 matching bases. Germline V gene lookup returns CDR1 DFQATT and CDR2 SNEGSKA (reference sequence). V shed 5 bases and J shed 0 bases, with 14 bases lying between them. This CDR3 spans 16 amino acids.

This clonotype was detected many times. The CDR3 DNA follows: TGTGCCAGCAGCTTAGGTCCGCCGGATACGCAGTATTTT. Its translation is CASSLGPPDTQYF. The V and J genes are TRBV7-9 and TRBJ2-3, with no clear D. The CDR3 length is 13 residues. V was cut by 1 base and J by 6 bases, with 8 bases left in between. Germline V gives CDR1 SEHNR, CDR2 FQNEAQ (reference sequence). The whole variable domain, remainder taken from reference TRBV7-9 and TRBJ2-3, is DTGVSQNPRHKITKRGQNVTFRCDPISEHNRLYWYRQTLGQGPEFLTYFQNEAQLEKSRLLSDRFSAERPKGSFSTLEIQRTEQGDSAMYLCASSLGPPDTQYFGPGTRLTVL.

Many counts were recorded for this clonotype. The CDR3 protein is CASRAGTQNTEAFF. DNA for the CDR3: TGCGCCAGCAGGGCCGGGACGCAGAACACTGAAGCTTTCTTT. The chain joins TRBV4-1 to TRBJ1-1; TRBD1 might be the D (5 bases). Trimming took 6 bases from V and 1 from J, leaving 12 bases between them. The CDR3 is made up of 14 amino acids. The germline V gene has CDR1 MGHRA and CDR2 YSYEKL.

The chain carries TRBV23-1 and TRBJ2-7; TRBD1 matches at 8 bases. TRBV23-1 counts as an open reading frame of uncertain function. CDR3 size: 13 residues. Trimming took 10 bases from V and 3 from J; bases not matched to a gene: 8. The CDR3 loop is CATLRDRFYEQYV. For the CDR3, the DNA is TGCGCCACCTTAAGGGACAGGTTCTACGAGCAGTACGTC.

This clonotype was detected many times. The gene calls are TRBV12-3 or TRBV12-4 and TRBJ1-1; D possibly corresponds to TRBD1 (6 bases). The CDR3 consists of 12 residues. V was trimmed by 3 bases and J by 6 bases, leaving 8 bases between them. The CDR3 DNA reads TGTGCCAGCAGTTTCAGGGGCCCTGAAGCTTTCTTT. Translating gives CASSFRGPEAFF.

This clonotype came up many times. The J gene is TRBJ1-5, the V gene TRBV7-8; D unresolved. CDR1 SGHVS and CDR2 FQNEAQ come from the germline V gene. This CDR3 region has 14 residues. V shed 7 bases and J shed 4 bases, with 14 bases lying between them. CDR3 protein: CASTIGSGNQPQHF. CDR3 sequence (DNA): TGTGCCAGCACCATAGGATCGGGTAATCAGCCCCAGCATTTT.

The sample holds many counts of this clonotype. V is TRBV9 and J is TRBJ1-1; D is unresolved. This CDR3 has 14 residues. Trimming took off 6 bases at V and 1 base at J, with 13 bases between the two ends. Germline V gives CDR1 SGDLS, CDR2 YYNGEE. In nucleotides, the CDR3 is TGTGCCAGCACCCGGAGTAGCAAGAACACTGAAGCTTTCTTT. It translates to CASTRSSKNTEAFF.

This clonotype occurred many times. This sequence joins TRBV11-1 and TRBJ2-6, with D perhaps matching TRBD2 (6 bases). CDR1 and CDR2 (germline): SGHAT, FQDESV (reference sequence). The CDR3 contains 17 residues. V lost 5 bases to trimming and J lost 6 bases, with 20 bases between them. The CDR3 protein is CASSPPSGVPPANVLTF. As DNA, the CDR3 is TGTGCCAGCAGCCCTCCCTCGGGGGTGCCCCCGGCCAACGTCCTGACTTTC.

This clonotype was seen repeatedly, ten times or more. The chain combines TRBV7-9 with TRBJ2-3; 8 positions agree with TRBD1. V was clipped by 4 bases and J by 2 bases; unmatched bases: 14. The germline V gene encodes CDR1 SEHNR and CDR2 FQNEAQ (reference sequence). The CDR3 length is 18 residues. In DNA, the CDR3 is TGTGCCAGCAGCTACGACAGGGGACCACTCCTAGTCACAGATACGCAGTATTTT. Its translation is CASSYDRGPLLVTDTQYF.

This clonotype was picked up many times. This chain links TRBV18 with TRBJ1-1; TRBD1 might be the D (5 bases). This CDR3 contains 13 residues. Trimming left V 2 bases short and J 7 bases short, with 11 bases between. From germline, CDR1 is KGHSH and CDR2 LQKENI. DNA for the CDR3: TGTGCCAGCTCACCAGAGAGCCAGGGTGAAGCTTTCTTT. Translating it yields CASSPESQGEAFF.

This clonotype was seen repeatedly, ten times or more. The chain links TRBV5-7 to TRBJ1-1; maybe TRBD1 (5 bases). TRBV5-7 is an open reading frame, and its role is uncertain. The CDR3 sequence is 15 residues long. Trimming stripped 1 base from V and 0 bases from J, with 10 bases between. The CDR3 coding sequence is TGTGCCAGCAGCTTGCACAGGTACATGAACACTGAAGCTTTCTTT. This codes for CASSLHRYMNTEAFF.

This clonotype has ten or more counts. V and J are TRBV6-2 or TRBV6-3 and TRBJ1-1; D is undetermined. Per the germline V gene, CDR1 is MNHEY and CDR2 is SVGEGT. This CDR3 comprises 13 residues. V lost 2 bases to trimming and J lost 1 base, with 5 bases between them. CDR3 sequence: CASSYTRNTEAFF. In nucleotides, the CDR3 is TGTGCCAGCAGTTACACCCGGAACACTGAAGCTTTCTTT.

This clonotype came up many times. The chain combines TRBV7-9 with TRBJ2-7, with 7 bases aligning to TRBD1. Germline assignment: CDR1 SEHNR and CDR2 FQNEAQ (reference sequence). J gave up 3 bases and V 4 bases, and 6 bases lay outside the gene matches. The CDR3 is made up of 14 amino acids. The CDR3 sequence is CASSSDRAVYEQYF. The CDR3 region has the DNA TGTGCCAGCAGCTCTGACAGGGCGGTCTACGAGCAGTACTTC.

This clonotype has ten or more counts. The chain has TRBV6-5 and TRBJ2-2, with 8 bases identical to TRBD2. Germline values: CDR1 MNHEY, CDR2 SVGAGI. Trimming cost V 2 bases and J 5 bases; bases outside gene matches: 10. There are 17 residues in the CDR3. CDR3 in amino acids: CASSYGRGVLRTGELFF. The DNA of the CDR3 is TGTGCCAGCAGTTACGGGCGGGGGGTCCTAAGGACCGGGGAGCTGTTTTTT.

This clonotype was detected ten times or more. The V call is TRBV7-9, the J call TRBJ1-2; a weak D match, TRBD1 (6 bases). CDR1 and CDR2 from the germline V gene are SEHNR and FQNEAQ (reference sequence). The CDR3 is 13 residues long. Trimming pared 2 bases from V and 7 bases from J, leaving 11 bases between. CDR3 nucleotide sequence: TGTGCCAGCAGCTTATCAGGGGAAGGTGGCTACACCTTC. This sequence encodes CASSLSGEGGYTF.

This clonotype was recorded many times. The chain couples TRBV27 to TRBJ1-5; 8 positions match TRBD1. From germline, CDR1 is MNHEY and CDR2 SMNVEV (reference sequence). This CDR3 spans 14 amino acids. V lost 3 bases to trimming and J lost 6 bases; unmatched junction nucleotides: 4. DNA of the CDR3: TGTGCCAGCAGTTTGGACAGGGCCCGTCAGCCCCAGCATTTT. Its protein is CASSLDRARQPQHF.

This clonotype has a count of ten or more. V usage is TRBV18 and J usage is TRBJ1-6; D gene ambiguous. V lost 0 bases and J 5 bases, leaving 8 bases between the germline ends. The CDR3 contains 15 residues. The germline V gene has CDR1 KGHSH and CDR2 LQKENI. As DNA, the CDR3 is TGTGCCAGCTCACCACCGAGTACCAATAATTCACCCCTCCACTTT. Protein product: CASSPPSTNNSPLHF.

This clonotype appeared many times. CDR3 nucleotides: TGTGCCAGCAGCTTAGAACTAGCGGGGGCCACAGATACGCAGTATTTT. Amino acid sequence: CASSLELAGATDTQYF. The chain carries TRBV7-8 and TRBJ2-3; 11 bases match TRBD2. The CDR3 has 16 residues. The germline CDR1 and CDR2 sequences are SGHVS and FQNEAQ. J gave up 2 bases and V 1 base, and 2 bases lay outside the gene matches.

There are many counts of this clonotype. The chain links TRBV7-9 to TRBJ2-2; possibly TRBD1 for D (6 bases). The CDR3 runs to 14 residues. Per the germline V gene, CDR1 is SEHNR and CDR2 is FQNEAQ (reference sequence). V lost 1 base, J lost 3 bases, and 6 bases lay in between. Here the CDR3 DNA reads TGTGCCAGCAGCTTAGGGGGGCACACCGGGGAGCTGTTTTTT. It encodes CASSLGGHTGELFF.

Ten or more counts support this clonotype. The chain is built from TRBV29-1 and TRBJ2-7, with 7 bases matching TRBD1. The CDR3 consists of 13 residues. Trimming removed 1 base from V and 3 bases from J; junction bases left unmatched: 3. Germline V gene data show CDR1 as SQVTM and CDR2 as ANQGSEA. The CDR3 bases are TGCAGCGTTGAAGGCTGGGACAGCTACGAGCAGTACTTC. This encodes CSVEGWDSYEQYF.